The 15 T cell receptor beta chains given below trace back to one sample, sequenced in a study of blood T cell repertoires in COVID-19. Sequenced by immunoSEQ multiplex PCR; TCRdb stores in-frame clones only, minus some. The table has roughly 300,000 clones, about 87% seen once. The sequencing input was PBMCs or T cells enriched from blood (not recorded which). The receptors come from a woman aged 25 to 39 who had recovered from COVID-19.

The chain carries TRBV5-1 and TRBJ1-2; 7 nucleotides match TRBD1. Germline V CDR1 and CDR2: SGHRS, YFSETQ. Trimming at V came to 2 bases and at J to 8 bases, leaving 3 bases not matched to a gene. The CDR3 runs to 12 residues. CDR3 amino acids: CASSFGQDGYTF. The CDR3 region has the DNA TGCGCCAGCAGCTTCGGACAGGACGGCTACACCTTC.

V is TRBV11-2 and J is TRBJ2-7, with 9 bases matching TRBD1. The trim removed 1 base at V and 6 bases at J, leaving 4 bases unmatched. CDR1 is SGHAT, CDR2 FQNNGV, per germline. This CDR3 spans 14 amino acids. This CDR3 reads CASSLGGTGFEQYF. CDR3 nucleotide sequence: TGTGCCAGCAGCTTAGGGGGGACAGGGTTCGAGCAGTACTTC.

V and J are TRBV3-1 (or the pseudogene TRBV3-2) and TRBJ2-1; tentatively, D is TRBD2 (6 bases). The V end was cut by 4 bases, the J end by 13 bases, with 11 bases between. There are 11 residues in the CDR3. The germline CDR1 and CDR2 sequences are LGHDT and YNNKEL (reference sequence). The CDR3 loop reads CASSPGTLQFF. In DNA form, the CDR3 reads TGTGCCAGCAGCCCCGGGACTCTACAGTTCTTC.

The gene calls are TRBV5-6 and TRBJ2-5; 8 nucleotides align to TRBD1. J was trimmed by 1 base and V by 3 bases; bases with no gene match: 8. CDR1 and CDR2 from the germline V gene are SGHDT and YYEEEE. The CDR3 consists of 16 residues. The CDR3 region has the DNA TGTGCCAGCAGCTCGCCAACGCAGGGGGCCCAAGAGACCCAGTACTTC. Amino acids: CASSSPTQGAQETQYF.

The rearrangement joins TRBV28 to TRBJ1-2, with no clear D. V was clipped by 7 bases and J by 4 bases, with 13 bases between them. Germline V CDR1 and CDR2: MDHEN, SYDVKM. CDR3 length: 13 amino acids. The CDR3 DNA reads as TGTGCCAGCAATCTGGACTTGCGCTATGGCTACACCTTC. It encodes CASNLDLRYGYTF.

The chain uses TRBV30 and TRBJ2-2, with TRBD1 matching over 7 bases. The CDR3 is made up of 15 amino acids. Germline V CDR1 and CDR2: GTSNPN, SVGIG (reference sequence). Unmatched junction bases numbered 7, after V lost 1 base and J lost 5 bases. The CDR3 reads CAWSGDSGGTGELFF. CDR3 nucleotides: TGTGCCTGGAGTGGGGACAGCGGTGGGACCGGGGAGCTGTTTTTT.

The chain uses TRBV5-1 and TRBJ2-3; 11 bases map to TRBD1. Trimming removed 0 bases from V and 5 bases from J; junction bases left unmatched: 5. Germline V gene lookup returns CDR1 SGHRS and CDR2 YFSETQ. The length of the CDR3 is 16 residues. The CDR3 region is CASSLVGQGAGDTQYF. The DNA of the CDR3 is TGCGCCAGCAGCTTGGTCGGACAGGGGGCAGGAGATACGCAGTATTTT.

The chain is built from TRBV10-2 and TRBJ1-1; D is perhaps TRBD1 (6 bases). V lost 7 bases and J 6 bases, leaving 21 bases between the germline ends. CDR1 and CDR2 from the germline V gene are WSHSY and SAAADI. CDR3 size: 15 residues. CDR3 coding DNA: TGCGCCAGCATTGTGCCGGGACAAGGAAGAGCTGAAGCTTTCTTT. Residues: CASIVPGQGRAEAFF.

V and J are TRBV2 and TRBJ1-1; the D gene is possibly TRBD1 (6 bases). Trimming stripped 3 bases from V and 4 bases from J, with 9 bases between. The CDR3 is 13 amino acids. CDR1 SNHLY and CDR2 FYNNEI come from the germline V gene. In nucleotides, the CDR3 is TGTGCCAGCAGTGACAGGGGCTTCACTGAAGCTTTCTTT. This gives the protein CASSDRGFTEAFF. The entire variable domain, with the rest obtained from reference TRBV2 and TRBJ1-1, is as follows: EPEVTQTPSHQVTQMGQEVILRCVPISNHLYFYWYRQILGQKVEFLVSFYNNEISEKSEIFDDQFSVERPDGSNFTLKIRSTKLEDSAMYFCASSDRGFTEAFFGQGTRLTVV.

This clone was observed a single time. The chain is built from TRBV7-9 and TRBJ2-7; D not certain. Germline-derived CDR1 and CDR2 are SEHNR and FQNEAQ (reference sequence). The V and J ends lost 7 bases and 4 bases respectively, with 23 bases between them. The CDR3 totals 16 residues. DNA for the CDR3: TGTGCCAGCACCCAAAATCGGGTAGCTGGTGGTTACGAGCAGTACTTC. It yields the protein CASTQNRVAGGYEQYF.

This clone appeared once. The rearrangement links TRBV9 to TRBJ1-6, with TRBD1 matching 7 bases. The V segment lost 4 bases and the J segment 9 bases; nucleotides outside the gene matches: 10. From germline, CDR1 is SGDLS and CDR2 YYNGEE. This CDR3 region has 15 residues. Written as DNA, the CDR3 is TGTGCCAGCAGCCTCACCCCCCAGGGGGTTTCACCCCTCCACTTT. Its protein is CASSLTPQGVSPLHF.

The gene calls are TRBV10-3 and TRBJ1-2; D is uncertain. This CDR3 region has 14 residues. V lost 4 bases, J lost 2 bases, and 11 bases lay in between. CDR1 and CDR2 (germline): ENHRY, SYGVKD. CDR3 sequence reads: CAISGRAANYGYTF. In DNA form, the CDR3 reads TGTGCCATCAGTGGGAGGGCAGCGAACTATGGCTACACCTTC.

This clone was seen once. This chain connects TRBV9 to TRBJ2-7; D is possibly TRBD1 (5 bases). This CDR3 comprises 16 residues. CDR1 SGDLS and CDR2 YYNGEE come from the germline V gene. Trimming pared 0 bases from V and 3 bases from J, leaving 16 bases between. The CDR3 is CASSVEGSPRYYEQYF. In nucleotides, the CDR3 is TGTGCCAGCAGCGTAGAGGGGTCACCCCGTTACTACGAGCAGTACTTC.

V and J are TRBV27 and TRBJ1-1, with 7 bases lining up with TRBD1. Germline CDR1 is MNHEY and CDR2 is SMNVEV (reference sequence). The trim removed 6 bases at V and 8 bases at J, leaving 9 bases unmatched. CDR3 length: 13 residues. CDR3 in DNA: TGTGCCAGCAGGGCGAACAGGGGTTCGGAAGCTTTCTTT. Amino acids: CASRANRGSEAFF.

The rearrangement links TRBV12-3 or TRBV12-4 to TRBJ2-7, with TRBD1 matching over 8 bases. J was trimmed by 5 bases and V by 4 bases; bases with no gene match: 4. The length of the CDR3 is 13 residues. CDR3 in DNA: TGTGCCAGCAGTTCCAGGGGGCCCCACGAGCAGTACTTC. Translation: CASSSRGPHEQYF.